This TCR beta chain originates from a study of metastatic and nonmetastatic thyroid tumors. This clone has at least ten counts. The antigen is not known. TCRdb re-analyzed the PCR reads through MiXCR. This table holds under 40,000 clones, approximately 17% found once. In germline, CDR1 is SEHNR, CDR2 FQNEAQ (reference sequence). The CDR3 runs 13 residues. V lost 2 bases and J 8 bases, leaving 9 bases between the germline ends. General study findings and limits: Malignant thyroid tumors reportedly exceeded benign nodules significantly in TCR beta diversity, with the difference appearing in blood and tumor.

Patients had received no treatment of any kind before thyroid surgery. The J gene is TRBJ1-4, the V gene TRBV7-9; possibly TRBD1 for D (5 bases). This receptor was taken from a female donor with papillary thyroid cancer or a benign thyroid nodule (not recorded which). Some clones in this sample may be carry-over from other donors' samples. Sequencing was performed on blood. DNA for the CDR3: TGTGCCAGCAGCTTAATGGGGGGAGAAAAACTGTTTTTT. Translation: CASSLMGGEKLFF.